One sample yielded the 10 T cell receptor beta chains listed below, sequenced in a study of T cells in Graves' hyperthyroidism and ophthalmopathy. TCR beta CDR3 regions were amplified from RNA transcripts. With the HTBI primer set, the TCR CDR3 went through a first round of RT-PCR. TCRdb reanalysed the multiplex PCR reads using MiXCR and keeps one entry per CDR3 protein. The sample lists about 95,000 distinct CDR3 sequences, about 37% occurring once. The sequenced material came from peripheral blood or thyroid tissue (not recorded which). These TCRs come from a woman in her 30s with Graves' hyperthyroidism.

This clonotype was seen many times. The chain employs TRBV2 and TRBJ1-1, with D possibly TRBD1 on 6 matching bases. The CDR3 contains 14 residues. Per the germline V gene, CDR1 is SNHLY and CDR2 is FYNNEI. Trimming stripped 3 bases from V and 5 bases from J, with 13 bases between. In DNA form, the CDR3 reads TGTGCCAGCAGTGATCAGGGGCCGTGGACTGAAGCTTTCTTT. Translated, it gives CASSDQGPWTEAFF.

This clonotype has ten or more counts. The chain links TRBV7-2 to TRBJ2-2; D remains ambiguous. V shed 2 bases and J shed 5 bases, with 3 bases lying between them. The CDR3 has 12 residues. The germline CDR1 and CDR2 sequences are SGHTA and FQGNSA. CDR3: CASSLWTGELFF. The CDR3 coding sequence is TGTGCCAGCAGCTTATGGACCGGGGAGCTGTTTTTT.

CDR3 in DNA: TGCAGTGCTGGAGCAGGGTACACTGAAGCTTTCTTT. Translated, it gives CSAGAGYTEAFF. The chain carries TRBV20-1 and TRBJ1-1; D is possibly TRBD1 (5 bases). The CDR3 length is 12 residues. Germline-derived CDR1 and CDR2 are DFQATT and SNEGSKA (reference sequence). Trimming removed 5 bases from V and 3 bases from J, with 10 bases in between.

On this clonotype: Sequence at one end of the junction differs from germline and may be a read error. This rearrangement joins TRBV7-3 to TRBJ1-1; D is uncertain. This CDR3 is 14 amino acids long. The germline gives CDR1 SGHTA, CDR2 FQGTGA. CDR3 protein: CASSWYSLNTEAFF. The CDR3 coding sequence is TGCGCCAGCAGCTGGTACAGCTTGAACACTGAAGCTTTCTTT.

The V gene is TRBV20-1, the J gene TRBJ2-7, with TRBD2 identical over 12 bases. The CDR3 has 13 residues. The junction had 3 bases not matched to a gene; V was cut back by 4 bases and J by 5 bases. The germline V gene encodes CDR1 DFQATT and CDR2 SNEGSKA (reference sequence). In nucleotides, the CDR3 is TGCAGTGCTAAGGGACTAGCGGGTAACGAGCAGTACTTC. Amino acids: CSAKGLAGNEQYF.

This clonotype came up once. The junction differs from germline at one of its ends, possibly a read error. This sequence joins TRBV15 and TRBJ1-5; D uncertain. The CDR3 sequence is 16 residues long. The germline CDR1 and CDR2 sequences are LNHNV and YYDKDF (reference sequence). The CDR3, as DNA: TGTGCCACCAGCAGAGATACGTTAGGGCAGGATCAGCCCCAGTACTTT. Translation gives CATSRDTLGQDQPQYF.

Of note for this clonotype: Given a much more abundant clone one base away, this may be a read error. V gene TRBV15 combines with J gene TRBJ2-2, with no clear D. In germline, CDR1 is LNHNV, CDR2 YYDKDF (reference sequence). The CDR3 totals 14 residues. This CDR3 is CATIRVGNTGELFF. DNA of the CDR3: TGTGCCACCATCAGAGTAGGGAACACCGGGGAGCTGTTTTTT.

As for this clonotype: This may arise from a read error, as a much more abundant clone is one base away. This sequence joins TRBV7-9 and TRBJ1-4; D unclear. The CDR3 is 16 residues long. Germline V lookup: CDR1 SEHNR, CDR2 FQNEAQ (reference sequence). V lost 5 bases and J 5 bases, leaving 18 bases between the germline ends. The CDR3 DNA reads as TGTGCCAGCAGCCTCGGGATAGAGCAATTAAATGAAAAACTGTTTTTT. Translating gives CASSLGIEQLNEKLFF.

In its sample, this clonotype was seen many times. This rearrangement joins TRBV15 to TRBJ2-5; 8 bases line up with TRBD2. Germline trimming cut 1 base from V and 5 bases from J; bases unmatched to any gene: 3. Germline assignment: CDR1 LNHNV and CDR2 YYDKDF (reference sequence). The CDR3 contains 14 residues. The DNA for the CDR3 is TGTGCCACCAGCAGAGCGGGGGGGACCGAGACCCAGTACTTC. This gives the protein CATSRAGGTETQYF.

The sample holds many counts of this clonotype. The junction differs from germline at one of its ends, possibly a read error. This rearrangement joins TRBV12-3 or TRBV12-4 to TRBJ2-2; 13 nucleotides match TRBD2. CDR3 length equals 16 residues. The CDR3, as DNA: TGTGCCAGCAGCCTAGGACTAGCGGGAGTAAACGGGGAGCTGGTTTTT. Protein product: CASSLGLAGVNGELVF.